The rows below give T cell receptor beta chains drawn from one sample of a study of shared clonotypes between healthy human individuals. TCRdb's table, derived via immunoSEQ multiplex PCR, lists solely in-frame clones and lacks some. The data show 2,500,000 or so clones, 90% to 95% seen once. The sequencing sample was made of naive CD4+ T cells sorted from blood. Receptors were obtained from a man aged 18-30 years in good health. The CDR3 runs from the conserved cysteine through the conserved F or W. The order of the fields is D gene, clone size, V gene, J gene, CDR3 protein, CDR3 DNA. D genes are given only for firm matches. Clone size is not always given. Where it is, it says once, few, many or a class for expanded clones.

-	-	TRBV6-6	TRBJ2-7	CAIYTQGGEQYF	TGTGCCATTTACACTCAGGGAGGCGAGCAGTACTTC
-	-	TRBV11-2	TRBJ2-1	CASTRRGGVGNEQFF	TGTGCCAGCACCCGGAGGGGGGGCGTTGGCAATGAGCAGTTCTTC
TRBD2	-	TRBV7-2	TRBJ2-4	CASSLELAGDNIQYF	TGTGCCAGCAGCTTAGAACTAGCGGGGGACAACATTCAGTACTTC
TRBD1	-	TRBV4-1	TRBJ2-6	CASSRLPGQGTGANVLTF	TGCGCCAGCAGCCGCCTTCCGGGACAGGGGACTGGGGCCAACGTCCTGACTTTC
TRBD2	-	TRBV27	TRBJ2-1	CASSLAGGPENEQFF	TGTGCCAGCAGTTTAGCGGGAGGGCCAGAAAATGAGCAGTTCTTC
-	-	TRBV6-5	TRBJ2-7	CASGRSGDGYEQYF	TGTGCCAGCGGGCGCTCAGGGGATGGGTACGAGCAGTACTTC
-	once	TRBV9	TRBJ2-7	CASSVGGSYEQYF	TGTGCCAGCAGCGTCGGTGGATCCTACGAGCAGTACTTC
TRBD1	-	TRBV15	TRBJ1-2	CATSRRIYTGDYGYTF	TGTGCCACCAGCAGGAGGATCTATACAGGGGACTATGGCTACACCTTC
-	once	TRBV7-9	TRBJ2-5	CASSLLGVRETQYF	TGTGCCAGCAGCTTACTAGGGGTTAGGGAGACCCAGTACTTC
-	-	TRBV30	TRBJ1-1	CAWSAGQQNTEAFF	TGTGCCTGGAGTGCGGGACAACAGAACACTGAAGCTTTCTTT
TRBD1	-	TRBV19	TRBJ1-5	CASSTGGSSNQPQHF	TGTGCCAGTAGTACAGGGGGGTCGAGCAATCAGCCCCAGCATTTT
TRBD2	-	TRBV6-1	TRBJ2-2	CASGGSPNTGELFF	TGTGCTTCGGGGGGGAGCCCGAACACCGGGGAGCTGTTTTTT
TRBD1	-	TRBV9	TRBJ2-7	CASSVATGVAYEQYF	TGTGCCAGCAGCGTAGCGACAGGGGTTGCCTACGAGCAGTACTTC
-	-	TRBV11-2	TRBJ1-4	CASSLAPQSAGRREKLFF	TGTGCCAGCAGCTTAGCCCCCCAGTCGGCAGGTCGGCGGGAAAAACTGTTTTTT
-	-	TRBV6-1	TRBJ1-5	CASSEGTVYQPQHF	TGTGCCAGCAGTGAAGGGACGGTATATCAGCCCCAGCATTTT
TRBD2	-	TRBV18	TRBJ2-2	CASSPRMTSGTNTGELFF	TGTGCCAGCTCACCTAGAATGACTAGCGGGACGAACACCGGGGAGCTGTTTTTT
-	-	TRBV6-5	TRBJ1-1	CASSYVPGTEAFF	TGTGCCAGCAGTTACGTGCCAGGGACTGAAGCTTTCTTT
TRBD1	-	TRBV7-9	TRBJ2-1	CASSPMKGATGGQQFF	TGTGCCAGCAGTCCAATGAAGGGTGCGACAGGGGGCCAGCAGTTCTTC
-	-	TRBV19	TRBJ2-1	CASKKASITNEQFF	TGTGCCAGTAAAAAGGCTAGCATCACCAATGAGCAGTTCTTC
TRBD2	-	TRBV6-1	TRBJ2-3	CASSVPSSGGVWDTQYF	TGTGCCAGCAGTGTACCTTCTAGCGGGGGGGTCTGGGATACGCAGTATTTT
-	-	TRBV19	TRBJ1-1	CASGAGRLPEAFF	TGTGCCAGTGGGGCCGGACGGCTACCTGAAGCTTTCTTT
TRBD1	-	TRBV2	TRBJ1-2	CASSEVGQGHGYTF	TGTGCCAGCAGTGAAGTGGGACAGGGGCATGGCTACACCTTC
TRBD1	-	TRBV6-6	TRBJ2-7	CASSLMDRAYEQYF	TGTGCCAGCAGTCTAATGGACAGGGCTTACGAGCAGTACTTC
TRBD1	-	TRBV19	TRBJ1-1	CASRDRGTEAFF	TGTGCCAGTAGAGACAGGGGCACTGAAGCTTTCTTT
-	-	TRBV5-3	TRBJ1-6	CARSHRQSLYNSPLHF	TGTGCCAGAAGCCACCGACAAAGCCTCTATAATTCACCCCTCCACTTT
-	-	TRBV7-8	TRBJ1-1	CASSVGLGTEAFF	TGTGCTTCCTCGGTTGGGTTGGGTACTGAAGCTTTCTTT
-	few	TRBV7-9	TRBJ1-1	CASSLVRDAFF	TGTGCCAGCAGCTTAGTCCGGGACGCTTTCTTT
-	-	TRBV30	TRBJ1-5	CACSGAVSNQPQHF	TGTGCCTGTTCAGGGGCGGTGAGCAATCAGCCCCAGCATTTT
-	-	TRBV2	TRBJ1-4	CASSLTFHRDTVEKLFF	TGTGCCAGCAGCTTAACCTTTCACAGGGACACGGTGGAAAAACTGTTTTTT
TRBD1	few	TRBV28	TRBJ1-5	CASRDSPSNQPQHF	TGTGCCAGCCGGGACAGCCCCAGCAATCAGCCCCAGCATTTT
-	-	TRBV18	TRBJ2-1	CASSPGAGEQFF	TGTGCCAGCTCACCGGGGGCGGGTGAGCAGTTCTTC
TRBD1	-	TRBV6-6	TRBJ1-5	CASSSGQGPMPQHF	TGTGCCAGCAGTTCCGGACAGGGGCCCATGCCCCAGCATTTT